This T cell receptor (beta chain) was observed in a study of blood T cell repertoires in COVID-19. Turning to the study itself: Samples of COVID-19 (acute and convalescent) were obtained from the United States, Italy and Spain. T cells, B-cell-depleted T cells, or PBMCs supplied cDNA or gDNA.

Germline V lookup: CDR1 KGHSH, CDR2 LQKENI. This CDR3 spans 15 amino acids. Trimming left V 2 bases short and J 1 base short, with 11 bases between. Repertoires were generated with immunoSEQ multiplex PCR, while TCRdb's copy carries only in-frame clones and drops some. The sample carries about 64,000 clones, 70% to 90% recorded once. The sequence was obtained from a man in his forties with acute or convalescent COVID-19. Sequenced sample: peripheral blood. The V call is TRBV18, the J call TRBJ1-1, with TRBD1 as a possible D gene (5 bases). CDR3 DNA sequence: TGTGCCAGCTCACCAGTCCCGGACACGAACACTGAAGCTTTCTTT. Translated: CASSPVPDTNTEAFF.